The sequence of this TCR beta chain was determined in a study of cytomegalovirus exposure and HLA in healthy donors. Looking at the study overall: Sequencing of 150 million to 200 million T cells in an earlier analysis found 90 million to 120 million unique TCR beta sequences.

Whole-study results and caveats: An analysis that was carried out later associated 17,000 or so TCR beta sequences with HLA alleles at 0.05 false discovery rate. A missense variant in DCLRE1C was later tied to TCR beta V- and J-gene trimming.

CDR1 and CDR2 (germline): SGHAT, FQNNGV. Losses at the gene ends were 5 bases for V and 10 bases for J; bases not matched to a gene: 11. The CDR3 runs to 15 residues. Points on this clone: Its target is not known.

The study ran its PCR with 60 Vbeta and 13 Jbeta primers. Clones were sequenced by immunoSEQ multiplex PCR, and TCRdb holds only the in-frame ones, with some missing. The sample carries around 150,000 clones, 82% recorded once. This chain links TRBV11-2 with TRBJ2-3, with TRBD1 identical over 11 bases. Sequencing was done on a sample of PBMCs. The sequence came from a girl aged 5-17 years in good health and CMV-seropositive. The CDR3 loop reads CASSPSYGTGGAQYF. The CDR3 coding sequence is TGTGCCAGCAGCCCTAGCTATGGGACAGGGGGTGCGCAGTATTTT.